This TCR beta chain was identified in a study of CD4 T cells in relation to SARS-CoV-2 and coronaviruses (dated by TCRdb to 2020 to 2022). Background for the entire study: In the ViraFEST assay, PBMCs were cultured with antigen for about eleven days, after which TCR beta CDR3s were sequenced to identify antigen-specific clonal expansions. An HIV-1 Nef peptide pool or a culture without peptide was used as the negative reference condition. HLA restriction was mapped for shared crossreactive spike epitopes using patient-derived lymphoblastoid cell lines. At the level of individual TCR clonotypes, the study measured memory CD4+ T cell crossreactivity between SARS-CoV-2 spike protein and common cold coronavirus spike proteins. The Adaptive Biotechnologies TCR-sequencing kit was used to sequence samples from a few pre-COVID donors and the naive versus memory experiments, while other data came from Illumina-based sequencing. A different, Illumina-based TCR-beta assay was used to sequence expansion assays from other donors in the study.

What the study reported, not specific to this receptor: Memory CD4+ clonotypes crossrecognizing SARS-CoV-2 and at least one common cold coronavirus spike were found in around three fifths of donors. Significantly weaker SARS-CoV-2-driven expansion was shown by crossreactive clones than by monoreactive clones, consistent with antigenic imprinting. Crossreactivity analysis centred on spike protein, so crossreactivity against other viral proteins was not assessed. Because no donor provided both pre-pandemic and post-infection samples, tracing the source of pre-existing responses was limited. The study was constrained by small numbers of patients and of tested TCRs.

The library was made by the immunoSEQ multiplex PCR assay. The original methods were these. During preprocessing, nonproductive sequences were removed, as were CDR3s that did not start with C, did not end with F or W, or were shorter than 7 amino acids. Antigen-specific clonotypes were called with the MANAFEST web app on the basis of expansion relative to the reference and to other culture wells. A clone was considered positive if the clone showed significant expansion compared with the reference culture in 2 of 3 replicate wells at an FDR below 0.05. Positive clones also required significant expansion versus all other tandem wells and an odds ratio above 5. After three terminal residues were trimmed from each end, CDR3 homology was quantified as pairwise Levenshtein distance using the stringdist R package. TCRdb took this table from immuneACCESS and kept in-frame rearrangements with V and J called. Such tables lack part of the clones; where checked against another copy, unresolved V genes explain under half of the gap, and the rest is unexplained. The V and J calls and clone size were taken over from that table, and D and trimming were inferred from the DNA. For this sample the table gives tens of thousands of clones, of which approximately 72% were detected only once. Of the sample, around 17% is held by the ten largest clones.

Notes on this clone: Its cognate antigen has yet to be identified. Per-nucleotide qualities are absent, and no much larger clonotype sits a single base away.

Relative to germline, V is 0 bases shorter and J is 3 bases shorter, with 5 bases between their ends. The CDR3 goes from the cysteine to the phenylalanine over 13 residues. This entry keeps only the CDR3 DNA: 39 bases, framed from base 1. CDR1 GTSNPN and CDR2 SVGIG were looked up in the germline V gene (reference sequence). CD4+ T cells from unexposed donors were collected before the COVID-19 pandemic (2011-2018). Following 10 days of culture, the EasySep CD4+ T cell isolation kit was used to isolate CD4+ T cells. As cell number allowed, CD4+ T cells from unexposed donors were tested for reactivity to SARS-CoV-2 S and N and to four common cold coronavirus spike pools. Each well received 1.5 million to 2.5 million PBMCs, cultured in IMDM supplemented with approximately 5% human AB serum and 9.5 to 10 IU/ml IL-2. Half of the culture medium was replaced with fresh IL-2-containing medium on days 3 and 7. Triplicate replicate wells were generally used for each peptide culture condition. The leukapheresis product for the unexposed donors was obtained through commercial purchase. PBMCs were isolated from leukapheresis product or whole blood by Ficoll-Paque PLUS gradient centrifugation. PBMCs were either cryopreserved at -140°C or used fresh in the expansion assay. The QIAamp Micro DNA Kit was used to extract genomic DNA from the CD4+ T cells.

This receptor chain uses TRBV30 and TRBJ2-2, and TRBD2 may be the D gene, going by 5 matching bases. This receptor was obtained from a human donor in good health. Sequences were obtained from CD4+ T cells from PBMCs, cultured in vitro. The nucleotide sequence is TGTGCCTGGAGTGTACTAGACACCGGGGAGCTGTTTTTT. It is translated as CAWSVLDTGELFF.